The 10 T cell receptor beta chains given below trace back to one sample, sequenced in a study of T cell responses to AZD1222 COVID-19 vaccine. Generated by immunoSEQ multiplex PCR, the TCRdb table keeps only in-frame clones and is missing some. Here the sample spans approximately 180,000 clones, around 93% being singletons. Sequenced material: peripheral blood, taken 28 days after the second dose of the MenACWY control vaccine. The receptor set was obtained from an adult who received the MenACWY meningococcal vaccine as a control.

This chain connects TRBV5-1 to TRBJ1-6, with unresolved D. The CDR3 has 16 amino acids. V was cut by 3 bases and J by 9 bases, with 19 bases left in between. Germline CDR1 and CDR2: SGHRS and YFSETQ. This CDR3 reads CASSSGIVGSGSPLHF. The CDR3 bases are TGCGCCAGCAGCTCCGGCATAGTTGGGTCTGGTTCACCCCTCCACTTT.

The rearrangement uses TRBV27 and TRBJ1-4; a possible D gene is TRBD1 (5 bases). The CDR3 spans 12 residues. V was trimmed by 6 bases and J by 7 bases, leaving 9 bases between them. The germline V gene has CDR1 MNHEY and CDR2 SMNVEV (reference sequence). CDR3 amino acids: CASSRVGEKLFF. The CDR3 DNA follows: TGTGCCAGCAGCAGGGTTGGTGAAAAACTGTTTTTT.

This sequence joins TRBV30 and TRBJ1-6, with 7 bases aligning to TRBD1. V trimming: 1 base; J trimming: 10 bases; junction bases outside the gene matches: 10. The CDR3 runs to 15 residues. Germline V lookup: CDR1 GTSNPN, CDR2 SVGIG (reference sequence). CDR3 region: CAWSGNRGKTSPLHF. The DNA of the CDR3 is TGTGCCTGGAGTGGAAACAGGGGAAAGACCTCACCCCTCCACTTT.

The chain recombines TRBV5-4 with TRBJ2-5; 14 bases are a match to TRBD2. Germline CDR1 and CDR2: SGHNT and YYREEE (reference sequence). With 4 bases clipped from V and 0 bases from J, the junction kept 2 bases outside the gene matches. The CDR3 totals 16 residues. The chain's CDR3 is CASSQGLAGDQETQYF. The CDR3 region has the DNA TGTGCCAGCAGCCAGGGACTAGCGGGGGACCAAGAGACCCAGTACTTC.

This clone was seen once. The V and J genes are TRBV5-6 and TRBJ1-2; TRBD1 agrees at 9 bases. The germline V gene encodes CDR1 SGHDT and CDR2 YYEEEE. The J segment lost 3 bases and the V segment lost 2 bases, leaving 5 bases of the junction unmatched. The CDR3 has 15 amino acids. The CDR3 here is CASSFGDRVDYGYTF. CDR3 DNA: TGTGCCAGCAGCTTTGGGGACAGGGTAGACTATGGCTACACCTTC. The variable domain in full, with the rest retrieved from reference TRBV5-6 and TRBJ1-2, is DAGVTQSPTHLIKTRGQQVTLRCSPKSGHDTVSWYQQALGQGPQFIFQYYEEEERQRGNFPDRFSGHQFPNYSSELNVNALLLGDSALYLCASSFGDRVDYGYTFGSGTRLTVV.

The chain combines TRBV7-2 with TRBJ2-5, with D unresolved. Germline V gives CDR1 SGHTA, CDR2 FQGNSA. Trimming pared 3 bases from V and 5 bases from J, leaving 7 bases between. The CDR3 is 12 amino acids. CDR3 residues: CASSFPPETQYF. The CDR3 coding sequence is TGTGCCAGCAGCTTCCCCCCGGAGACCCAGTACTTC. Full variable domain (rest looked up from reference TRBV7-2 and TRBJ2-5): GAGVSQSPSNKVTEKGKDVELRCDPISGHTALYWYRQSLGQGLEFLIYFQGNSAPDKSGLPSDRFSAERTGGSVSTLTIQRTQQEDSAVYLCASSFPPETQYFGPGTRLLVL.

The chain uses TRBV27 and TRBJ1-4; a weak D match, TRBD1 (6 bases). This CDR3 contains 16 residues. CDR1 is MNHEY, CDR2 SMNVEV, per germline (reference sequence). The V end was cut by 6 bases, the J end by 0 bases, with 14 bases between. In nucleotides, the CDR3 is TGTGCCAGCAGCCAAACAGGGTATACAACTAATGAAAAACTGTTTTTT. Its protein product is CASSQTGYTTNEKLFF.

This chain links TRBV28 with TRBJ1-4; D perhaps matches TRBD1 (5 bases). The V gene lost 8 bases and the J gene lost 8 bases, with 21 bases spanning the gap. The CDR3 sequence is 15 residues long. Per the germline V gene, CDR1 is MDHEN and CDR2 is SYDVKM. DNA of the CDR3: TGTGCCAGCGACCCAGGACACACGGGCAAAGAAAAACTGTTTTTT. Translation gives CASDPGHTGKEKLFF.

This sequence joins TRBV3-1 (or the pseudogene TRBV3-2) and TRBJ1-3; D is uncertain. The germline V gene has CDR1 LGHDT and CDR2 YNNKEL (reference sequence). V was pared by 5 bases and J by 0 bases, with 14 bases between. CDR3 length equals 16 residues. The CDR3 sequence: CASSLEGVASGNTIYF. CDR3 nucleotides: TGTGCCAGCAGCTTAGAGGGAGTAGCCTCTGGAAACACCATATATTTT.

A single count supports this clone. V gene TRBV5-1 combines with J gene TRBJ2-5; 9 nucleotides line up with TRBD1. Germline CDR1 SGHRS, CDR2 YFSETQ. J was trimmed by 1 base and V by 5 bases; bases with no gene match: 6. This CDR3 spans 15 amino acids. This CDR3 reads CASRGTGMGQETQYF. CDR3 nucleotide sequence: TGCGCCAGCAGGGGGACAGGGATGGGCCAAGAGACCCAGTACTTC.